Below are 29 T cell receptor beta chains sequenced from a single sample in a study of cytomegalovirus exposure and HLA in healthy donors. Primers for the PCR totalled 60 Vbeta and 13 Jbeta. Sequenced by immunoSEQ multiplex PCR; TCRdb stores in-frame clones only, minus some. The sample holds approximately 150,000 clones. Input material: PBMCs. Receptors originate from a middle-aged woman in good health and CMV-seronegative.

The chain combines TRBV27 with TRBJ2-7; the match to TRBD2 covers 15 bases. The CDR3 spans 17 residues. Per germline, CDR1 MNHEY and CDR2 SMNVEV (reference sequence). Trimming took 1 base from V and 0 from J; bases not matched to a gene: 1. This chain's CDR3 is CASSLLGLAGGSYEQYF. CDR3 sequence (DNA): TGTGCCAGCAGTTTATTGGGACTAGCGGGGGGCTCCTACGAGCAGTACTTC.

The gene calls are TRBV7-2 and TRBJ1-2; 8 bases are a match to TRBD1. V lost 1 base and J lost 7; bases outside the gene matches: 17. The CDR3 consists of 18 residues. Germline-derived CDR1 and CDR2 are SGHTA and FQGNSA. CDR3 in amino acids: CASSLGVFYDRGRGGYTF. CDR3 in DNA: TGTGCCAGCAGCTTAGGGGTTTTTTACGACAGGGGAAGAGGTGGCTACACCTTC.

V gene TRBV9 combines with J gene TRBJ1-6; D remains unclear. V gave up 0 bases and J gave up 4 bases, with 14 bases separating them. CDR1 and CDR2 from the germline V gene are SGDLS and YYNGEE. CDR3 length: 17 residues. The CDR3 is CASSVAKSAAYNSPLHF. CDR3 nucleotides: TGTGCCAGCAGCGTAGCCAAGAGTGCGGCGTATAATTCACCCCTCCACTTT.

The chain combines TRBV6-1 with TRBJ1-1; the D gene is possibly TRBD1 (6 bases). Germline V CDR1 and CDR2: MNHNS, SASEGT. The V end was cut by 2 bases, the J end by 7 bases, with 20 bases between. CDR3 length: 16 residues. The CDR3 loop reads CASSERVGRGGGEAFF. CDR3 bases: TGTGCCAGCAGTGAAAGGGTCGGCAGGGGTGGTGGTGAAGCTTTCTTT.

The chain couples TRBV7-9 to TRBJ2-3, with 9 positions matching TRBD2. V gave up 6 bases and J gave up 0 bases; unmatched junction bases: 13. The CDR3 has 18 amino acids. Looked up from germline, CDR1 is SEHNR and CDR2 is FQNEAQ (reference sequence). The CDR3 DNA sequence: TGTGCCAGCAGACCAGCGGGGGGACTGGGGTCTAGCACAGATACGCAGTATTTT. As protein: CASRPAGGLGSSTDTQYF.

The chain carries TRBV6-1 and TRBJ2-6, with 10 bases aligning to TRBD1. V dropped 4 bases and J dropped 2; count of bases not matched to a gene: 11. CDR3 length equals 19 residues. CDR1 MNHNS and CDR2 SASEGT come from the germline V gene. CDR3 nucleotide sequence: TGTGCCAGCAGTGGACACGACAGGGGGCGTCTTGCTGGGGCCAACGTCCTGACTTTC. Its translation is CASSGHDRGRLAGANVLTF.

The J gene is TRBJ2-1, the V gene TRBV5-4; TRBD1 aligns across 8 bases. CDR3 size: 15 residues. V gave up 10 bases and J gave up 0 bases; unmatched junction bases: 9. Per the germline V gene, CDR1 is SGHNT and CDR2 is YYREEE (reference sequence). In nucleotides, the CDR3 is TGTGCCGTCCGACAGGGGTCGGGCTCCTACAATGAGCAGTTCTTC. Residues: CAVRQGSGSYNEQFF.

V is TRBV7-9 and J is TRBJ1-5; D is unresolved. CDR3 length equals 13 residues. Germline V gene data show CDR1 as SEHNR and CDR2 as FQNEAQ (reference sequence). V was cut by 3 bases and J by 3 bases, with 6 bases left in between. CDR3 residues: CASSFSSNQPQHF. The CDR3 DNA sequence: TGTGCCAGCAGCTTTTCCTCCAATCAGCCCCAGCATTTT.

This rearrangement joins TRBV18 to TRBJ1-5; D unresolved. The germline V gene has CDR1 KGHSH and CDR2 LQKENI. CDR3 length equals 13 residues. V lost 3 bases and J lost 7, with 10 bases in between. The chain's CDR3 is CASSPPSRQPQHF. The CDR3 region has the DNA TGTGCCAGCTCACCCCCCTCCCGGCAGCCCCAGCATTTT.

The J gene is TRBJ1-5, the V gene TRBV7-2; 7 bases line up with TRBD1. Germline assignment: CDR1 SGHTA and CDR2 FQGNSA. CDR3 length: 15 residues. V lost 6 bases, J lost 0 bases, and 5 bases stayed unmatched. The CDR3 here is CASRPGGNSNQPQHF. The CDR3 DNA reads as TGTGCCAGCAGGCCAGGGGGTAATAGCAATCAGCCCCAGCATTTT.

This chain uses TRBV7-2 with TRBJ2-5, with D possibly being TRBD2 (6 bases). V was cut by 5 bases and J by 4 bases, with 11 bases left in between. CDR1 SGHTA and CDR2 FQGNSA come from the germline V gene. The CDR3 spans 13 residues. CDR3 residues: CASSRGSSETQYF. The CDR3 bases are TGTGCCAGCAGCCGGGGGTCTTCAGAGACCCAGTACTTC.

The chain employs TRBV16 and TRBJ1-2, with D possibly being TRBD1 (5 bases). This CDR3 is 15 amino acids long. V was pared by 2 bases and J by 4 bases, with 14 bases between. Germline CDR1 and CDR2: KGHSY and FQNENV. The CDR3 loop reads CASSQGGAEGYGYTF. CDR3 coding DNA: TGTGCCAGCAGCCAAGGAGGGGCTGAAGGCTATGGCTACACCTTC.

The chain has TRBV7-2 and TRBJ2-3; 14 nucleotides agree with TRBD2. Germline CDR1 reads SGHTA; CDR2 reads FQGNSA. J gave up 5 bases and V 2 bases, and 6 bases lay outside the gene matches. CDR3 length: 17 amino acids. This chain's CDR3 is CASSLRLAGGSGDTQYF. The CDR3 bases are TGTGCCAGCAGCTTAAGACTAGCGGGGGGGAGTGGAGATACGCAGTATTTT.

The chain is built from TRBV19 and TRBJ1-4, with a possible D match to TRBD1 (5 bases). The V gene's germline CDR1 is LNHDA and CDR2 SQIVND (reference sequence). The CDR3 runs to 14 residues. V was pared by 6 bases and J by 7 bases, with 15 bases between. Here the CDR3 DNA reads TGTGCCAGTAGCTTGGGGCCGGGTGCTGAAAAACTGTTTTTT. Amino acid sequence: CASSLGPGAEKLFF.

For the CDR3, the DNA is TGTGCCAGCAGCTTGGAGACAGGGGTTTCCTACGAGCAGTACTTC. The encoded protein is CASSLETGVSYEQYF. V is TRBV7-3 and J is TRBJ2-7, with 8 bases that match TRBD1. Germline-derived CDR1 and CDR2 are SGHTA and FQGTGA. The CDR3 extends over 15 amino acids. V was clipped by 3 bases and J by 1 base; unmatched bases: 5.

The J gene is TRBJ1-5, the V gene TRBV10-3, with TRBD1 identical over 8 bases. The CDR3 length is 15 residues. CDR1 is ENHRY, CDR2 SYGVKD, per germline. Germline trimming cut 2 bases from V and 6 bases from J; bases unmatched to any gene: 6. The CDR3 DNA reads as TGTGCCATCAGTGAGGGGACAGGACGCGCTCAGCCCCAGCATTTT. It codes for CAISEGTGRAQPQHF.

V usage is TRBV9 and J usage is TRBJ2-6; D is unresolved. This CDR3 region has 14 residues. Trimming cost V 6 bases and J 2 bases, with 9 bases left between them. CDR1 is SGDLS and CDR2 is YYNGEE in the germline V gene. The CDR3 bases are TGTGCCAGCACTAGTACGGCTGGGGCCAACGTCCTGACTTTC. Translating gives CASTSTAGANVLTF. Using reference TRBV9 and TRBJ2-6 for the parts outside the CDR3, the full variable domain is DSGVTQTPKHLITATGQRVTLRCSPRSGDLSVYWYQQSLDQGLQFLIQYYNGEERAKGNILERFSAQQFPDLHSELNLSSLELGDSALYFCASTSTAGANVLTFGAGSRLTVL.

The chain is built from TRBV21-1 and TRBJ1-1; the D call TRBD1 from the table was never checked on the DNA. TRBV21-1 has pseudogene status. This CDR3 contains 15 residues. In DNA, the CDR3 is TGTGCCAGCAGCAAAAGTTCAGGGGGATACACTGAAGCTTTCTTT. Protein sequence: CASSKSSGGYTEAFF.

The gene calls are TRBV2 and TRBJ2-1; D might be TRBD2 (5 bases). The CDR3 loop spans 14 amino acids. CDR1 is SNHLY, CDR2 FYNNEI, per germline. CDR3 sequence reads: CAGKWESTHNEQFF. CDR3 nucleotide sequence: TGTGCAGGGAAATGGGAGTCAACTCATAATGAGCAGTTCTTC.

The rearrangement uses TRBV5-4 and TRBJ1-6, with D possibly TRBD1 on 6 matching bases. CDR1 is SGHNT, CDR2 YYREEE, per germline (reference sequence). Trimming took off 2 bases at V and 7 bases at J, with 10 bases between the two ends. There are 14 residues in the CDR3. The CDR3 DNA follows: TGTGCCAGCAGCTTTCGTACAGGGAATTCACCCCTCCACTTT. Translated: CASSFRTGNSPLHF.

This chain joins TRBV5-1 and TRBJ1-1; D is unclear. CDR1 is SGHRS, CDR2 YFSETQ, per germline. V lost 5 bases, J lost 3 bases, and 11 bases lay in between. CDR3 length: 13 residues. DNA for the CDR3: TGCGCCAGCAGACCCAACTCGGACACTGAAGCTTTCTTT. It specifies CASRPNSDTEAFF. The whole variable domain, filled in from reference TRBV5-1 and TRBJ1-1, reads KAGVTQTPRYLIKTRGQQVTLSCSPISGHRSVSWYQQTPGQGLQFLFEYFSETQRNKGNFPGRFSGRQFSNSRSEMNVSTLELGDSALYLCASRPNSDTEAFFGQGTRLTVV.

The rearrangement joins TRBV28 to TRBJ2-7, with 9 positions matching TRBD1. V lost 10 bases and J lost 0; bases outside the gene matches: 7. The CDR3 runs to 14 residues. Germline V lookup: CDR1 MDHEN, CDR2 SYDVKM. The CDR3 loop reads CATAGTGNSYEQYV. In DNA form, the CDR3 reads TGTGCCACCGCCGGGACAGGGAACTCCTACGAGCAGTACGTC.

The chain recombines TRBV5-7 with TRBJ1-4, with 7 bases fitting TRBD1. TRBV5-7 is annotated as an ORF whose role is uncertain. V was pared by 0 bases and J by 7 bases, with 3 bases of the junction left unmatched. There are 14 residues in the CDR3. The DNA of the CDR3 is TGTGCCAGCAGCTTGGGACAGGGAAGTGAAAAACTGTTTTTT. Its translation: CASSLGQGSEKLFF.

In DNA form, the CDR3 reads TGTGCCAGCAGCACAAGCCGTGGGTCAGGGGACGAGCAGTACTTC. Protein sequence: CASSTSRGSGDEQYF. The chain joins TRBV4-2 to TRBJ2-7, with TRBD1 as a possible D gene (6 bases). The CDR3 length is 15 residues. Looked up from germline, CDR1 is LGHNA and CDR2 is YNFKEQ. Trimming cost V 5 bases and J 5 bases, with 19 bases left between them.

The V call is TRBV18, the J call TRBJ2-3; possible D gene TRBD1, 6 bases. The germline gives CDR1 KGHSH, CDR2 LQKENI. The CDR3 extends over 14 amino acids. V was shortened by 8 bases and J by 4 bases, with 16 bases between the two germline ends. The CDR3 DNA is TGTGCCAGCGTCCAGGACAGAGACGCAGATACGCAGTATTTT. It encodes CASVQDRDADTQYF.

The genes are TRBV6-6 and TRBJ2-1; 7 bases agree with TRBD1. Germline V gene lookup returns CDR1 MNHNY and CDR2 SVGAGI (reference sequence). The CDR3 loop spans 14 amino acids. V lost 5 bases to trimming and J lost 5 bases; unmatched junction nucleotides: 6. CDR3 in DNA: TGTGCCAGCAGTACCACCGGGACAGACAATGAGCAGTTCTTC. Its protein product is CASSTTGTDNEQFF.

The chain links TRBV5-6 to TRBJ1-3, with 7 nucleotides matching TRBD1. The germline CDR1 and CDR2 sequences are SGHDT and YYEEEE. The trim removed 5 bases at V and 0 bases at J, leaving 8 bases unmatched. This CDR3 is 16 amino acids long. The CDR3 protein is CASSSPRGSSGNTIYF. For the CDR3, the DNA is TGTGCCAGCAGTTCTCCCAGGGGGAGCTCTGGAAACACCATATATTTT.

The chain couples TRBV19 to TRBJ1-1; D may be TRBD1 (5 bases). V lost 3 bases to trimming and J lost 1 base, with 15 bases between them. Germline CDR1 LNHDA, CDR2 SQIVND (reference sequence). This CDR3 contains 16 residues. CDR3 DNA sequence: TGTGCCAGTAGTATTAGTAGGGACGGGAGGAACACTGAAGCTTTCTTT. Amino acid sequence: CASSISRDGRNTEAFF.

V gene TRBV14 combines with J gene TRBJ2-7; D not resolved. The germline CDR1 and CDR2 sequences are SGHDN and FVKESK. The V end was cut by 3 bases, the J end by 2 bases, with 8 bases between. The length of the CDR3 is 13 residues. The CDR3: CASSQSQTYEQYF. CDR3 nucleotide sequence: TGTGCCAGCAGCCAGAGCCAAACCTACGAGCAGTACTTC.